This paragraph covers one TCR beta chain sequence. Its antigen is not known. A roughly 9.3 ml volume of fresh peripheral blood provided the PBMCs. The data are from a study of T cells in Graves' hyperthyroidism and ophthalmopathy. CDR3 length: 15 residues. CDR1 is SGDLS, CDR2 YYNGEE, per germline. V lost 4 bases, J lost 2 bases, and 4 bases stayed unmatched. Study results and caveats: In the analysis, a 13 V-J model separated ophthalmopathy from stable hyperthyroidism. Ophthalmopathy, as predicted by the model, came a median 6.5 months after the prediction.

TCR beta CDR3 sequences were amplified from RNA transcripts. First-round RT-PCR of the TCR CDR3 relied on the HTBI primer set. TCRdb re-called the multiplex PCR reads with MiXCR, one entry per CDR3 protein. The repertoire holds around 110,000 distinct CDR3 sequences, with about 17% as singletons. Source material: blood. V is TRBV9 and J is TRBJ1-1; 11 nucleotides align to TRBD1. The receptor comes from a woman in her forties or fifties with Graves' hyperthyroidism. CDR3 DNA sequence: TGTGCCAGCAGCCCCCGGACAGGGGGCAACACTGAAGCTTTCTTT. Its translation is CASSPRTGGNTEAFF.